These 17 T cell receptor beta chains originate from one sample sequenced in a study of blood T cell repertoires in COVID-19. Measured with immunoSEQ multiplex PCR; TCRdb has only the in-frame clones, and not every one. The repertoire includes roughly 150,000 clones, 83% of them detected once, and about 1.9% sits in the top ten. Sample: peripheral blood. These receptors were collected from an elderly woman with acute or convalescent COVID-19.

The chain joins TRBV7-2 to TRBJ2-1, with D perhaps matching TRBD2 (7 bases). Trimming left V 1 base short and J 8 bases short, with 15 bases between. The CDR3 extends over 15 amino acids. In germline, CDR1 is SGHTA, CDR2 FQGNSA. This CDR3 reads CASSLGGGRRYEQFF. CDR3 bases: TGTGCCAGCAGCTTAGGGGGGGGCCGTCGATATGAGCAGTTCTTC.

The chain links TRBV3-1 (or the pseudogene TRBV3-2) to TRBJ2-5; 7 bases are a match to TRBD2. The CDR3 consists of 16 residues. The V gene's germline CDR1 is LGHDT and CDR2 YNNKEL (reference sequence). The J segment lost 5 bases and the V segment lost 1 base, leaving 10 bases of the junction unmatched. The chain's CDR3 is CASSQVMAGAGETQYF. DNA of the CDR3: TGTGCCAGCAGCCAAGTCATGGCGGGAGCAGGGGAGACCCAGTACTTC.

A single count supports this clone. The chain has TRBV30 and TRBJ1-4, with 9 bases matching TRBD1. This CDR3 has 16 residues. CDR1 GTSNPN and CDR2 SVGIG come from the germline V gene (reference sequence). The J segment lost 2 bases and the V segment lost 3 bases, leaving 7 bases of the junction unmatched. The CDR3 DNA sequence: TGTGCCTGGAGCTGGCGGACAGGGGCGACTAATGAAAAACTGTTTTTT. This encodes CAWSWRTGATNEKLFF.

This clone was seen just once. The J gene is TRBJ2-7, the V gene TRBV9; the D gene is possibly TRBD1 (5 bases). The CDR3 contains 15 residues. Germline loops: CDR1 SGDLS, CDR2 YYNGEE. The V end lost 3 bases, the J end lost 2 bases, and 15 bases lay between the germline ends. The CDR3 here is CASSAQAETAYEQYF. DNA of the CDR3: TGTGCCAGCAGCGCTCAAGCCGAGACAGCCTACGAGCAGTACTTC.

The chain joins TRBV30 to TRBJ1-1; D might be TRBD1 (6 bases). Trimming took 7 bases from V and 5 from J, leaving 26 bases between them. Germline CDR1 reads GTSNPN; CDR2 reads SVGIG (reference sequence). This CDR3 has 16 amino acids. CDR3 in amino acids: CASIGINTGPLTEAFF. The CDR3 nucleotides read TGTGCCTCGATTGGGATAAACACAGGGCCTTTAACTGAAGCTTTCTTT.

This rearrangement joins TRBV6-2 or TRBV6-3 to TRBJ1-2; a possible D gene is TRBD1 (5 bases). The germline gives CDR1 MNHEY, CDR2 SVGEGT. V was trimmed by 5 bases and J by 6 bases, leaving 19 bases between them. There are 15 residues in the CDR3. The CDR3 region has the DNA TGTGCCAGCAGTCCCAACCCTGACAGAAGTAATGGCTACACCTTC. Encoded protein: CASSPNPDRSNGYTF.

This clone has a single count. The CDR3 DNA follows: TGTGCCAGCAGCTTAGCCCAAACTAGCGGGAGAGGGTCCGGGGAGCTGTTTTTT. Its translation: CASSLAQTSGRGSGELFF. V is TRBV7-2 and J is TRBJ2-2; 11 positions agree with TRBD2. This CDR3 has 18 residues. Unmatched junction bases numbered 9, after V lost 0 bases and J lost 6 bases. Germline V CDR1 and CDR2: SGHTA, FQGNSA.

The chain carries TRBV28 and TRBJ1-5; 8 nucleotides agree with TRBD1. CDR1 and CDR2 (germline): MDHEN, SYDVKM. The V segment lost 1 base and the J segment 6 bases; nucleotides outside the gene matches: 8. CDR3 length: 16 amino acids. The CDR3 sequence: CASSLSGGRNSQPQHF. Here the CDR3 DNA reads TGTGCCAGCAGTTTATCAGGGGGCCGGAATAGTCAGCCCCAGCATTTT.

CDR3 amino acids: CASSGAGGKSLDGYTF. As DNA, the CDR3 is TGTGCCAGCAGCGGGGCAGGGGGAAAAAGTTTGGATGGCTACACCTTC. This sequence joins TRBV5-4 and TRBJ1-2, with TRBD1 identical over 7 bases. The CDR3 runs to 16 residues. CDR1 and CDR2 from the germline V gene are SGHNT and YYREEE (reference sequence). Trimming removed 4 bases from V and 6 bases from J; junction bases left unmatched: 15.

The CDR3 protein is CASSLGLAGHTGELFF. CDR3 bases: TGTGCCAGCAGCTTGGGACTAGCGGGACACACCGGGGAGCTGTTTTTT. The V gene is TRBV5-6, the J gene TRBJ2-2; 11 bases agree with TRBD2. Germline lookup yields CDR1 SGHDT and CDR2 YYEEEE. CDR3 size: 16 residues. V shed 0 bases, J shed 3 bases, and the junction held 1 base outside the gene matches.

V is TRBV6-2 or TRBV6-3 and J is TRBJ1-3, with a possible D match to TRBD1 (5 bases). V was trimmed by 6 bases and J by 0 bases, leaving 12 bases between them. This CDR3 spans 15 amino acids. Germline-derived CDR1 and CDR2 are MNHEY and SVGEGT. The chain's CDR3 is CASSRVQDSGNTIYF. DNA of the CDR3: TGTGCCAGCAGCCGAGTACAGGACTCTGGAAACACCATATATTTT.

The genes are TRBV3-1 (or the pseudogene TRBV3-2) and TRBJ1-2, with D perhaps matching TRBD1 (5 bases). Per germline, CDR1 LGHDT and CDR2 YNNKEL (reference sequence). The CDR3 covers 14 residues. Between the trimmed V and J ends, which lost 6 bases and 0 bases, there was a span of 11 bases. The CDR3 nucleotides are TGTGCCAGCAGTACAGGAGTTTCTAACTATGGCTACACCTTC. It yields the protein CASSTGVSNYGYTF.

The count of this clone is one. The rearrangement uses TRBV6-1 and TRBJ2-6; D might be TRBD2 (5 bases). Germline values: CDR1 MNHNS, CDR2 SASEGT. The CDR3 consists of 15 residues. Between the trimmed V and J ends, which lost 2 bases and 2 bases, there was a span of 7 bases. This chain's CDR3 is CASSERGTGANVLTF. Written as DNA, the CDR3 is TGTGCCAGCAGTGAAAGAGGGACTGGGGCCAACGTCCTGACTTTC.

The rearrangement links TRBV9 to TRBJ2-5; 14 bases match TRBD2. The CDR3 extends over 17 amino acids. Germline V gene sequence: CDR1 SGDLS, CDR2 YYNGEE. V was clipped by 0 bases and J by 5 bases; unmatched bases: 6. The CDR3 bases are TGTGCCAGCAGCGTAGGAGGACTAGCGGGGGGTTTGGAGACCCAGTACTTC. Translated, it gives CASSVGGLAGGLETQYF.

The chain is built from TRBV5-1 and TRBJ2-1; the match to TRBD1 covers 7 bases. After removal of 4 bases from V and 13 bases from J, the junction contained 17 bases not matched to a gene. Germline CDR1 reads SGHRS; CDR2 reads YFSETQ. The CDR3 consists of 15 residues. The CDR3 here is CASSAETGMIRAQFF. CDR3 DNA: TGCGCCAGCAGCGCAGAGACAGGGATGATAAGGGCACAGTTCTTC.

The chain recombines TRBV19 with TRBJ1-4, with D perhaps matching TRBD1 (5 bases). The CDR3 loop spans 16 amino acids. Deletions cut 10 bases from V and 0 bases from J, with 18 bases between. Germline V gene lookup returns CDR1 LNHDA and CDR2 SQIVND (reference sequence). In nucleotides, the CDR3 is TGTGCCACCCGGGACTTCTCTTTTGCAACTAATGAAAAACTGTTTTTT. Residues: CATRDFSFATNEKLFF.

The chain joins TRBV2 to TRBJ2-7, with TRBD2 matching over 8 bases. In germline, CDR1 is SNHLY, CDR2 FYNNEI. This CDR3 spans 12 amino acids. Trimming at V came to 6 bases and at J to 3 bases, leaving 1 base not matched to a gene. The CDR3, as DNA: TGTGCCAGCAGCCGGGGGGGCTACGAGCAGTACTTC. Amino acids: CASSRGGYEQYF.